This TCR beta chain was found in a study of identical twins. Template switching supplied a universal primer site; unique molecular identifiers were carried on the cDNA. TCRdb re-derived calls from the 5' RACE reads in MiXCR, one entry per CDR3 protein. Of roughly 710,000 distinct CDR3 sequences detected, 5.5% to 7.5% appear once; the ten largest clones hold about 1.8%. Study-wide findings and caveats: In cord blood, abundant beta clonotypes had fewer insertions; memory showed no trend. The study found excess low generation probability among twin-shared out-of-frame alpha sequences.

With no exceptions, donors were healthy Caucasians. Germline-derived CDR1 and CDR2 are MNHEY and SMNVEV (reference sequence). This CDR3 has 14 amino acids. Trimming took off 5 bases at V and 6 bases at J, with 15 bases between the two ends. This clonotype has ten or more counts. The target antigen is unknown. This chain connects TRBV27 to TRBJ2-3; no definite D call. The sequence derives from a man between 18 and 35 years old in good health. Sequencing was performed on naive T cells sorted from blood. DNA of the CDR3: TGTGCCAGCAGTCCGAGGTTGAGTTATGATACGCAGTATTTT. Its protein is CASSPRLSYDTQYF.